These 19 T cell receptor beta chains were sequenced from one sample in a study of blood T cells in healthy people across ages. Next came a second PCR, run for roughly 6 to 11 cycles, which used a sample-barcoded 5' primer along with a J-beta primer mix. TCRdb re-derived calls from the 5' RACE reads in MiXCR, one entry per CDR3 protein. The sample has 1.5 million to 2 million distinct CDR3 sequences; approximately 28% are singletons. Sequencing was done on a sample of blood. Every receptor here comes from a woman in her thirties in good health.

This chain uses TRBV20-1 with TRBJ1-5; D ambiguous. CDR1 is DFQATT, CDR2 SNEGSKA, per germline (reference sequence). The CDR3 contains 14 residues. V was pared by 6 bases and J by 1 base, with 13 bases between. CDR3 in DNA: TGCAGTGCCCTTCCTGGAGGGAGCAATCAGCCCCAGCATTTT. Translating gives CSALPGGSNQPQHF.

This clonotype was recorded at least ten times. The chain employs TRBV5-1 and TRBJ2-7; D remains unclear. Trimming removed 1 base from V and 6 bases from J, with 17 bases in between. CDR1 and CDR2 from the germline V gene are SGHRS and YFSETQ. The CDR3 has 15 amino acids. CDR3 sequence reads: CASSLQPGSNPEQYF. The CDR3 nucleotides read TGCGCCAGCAGCTTGCAACCGGGCTCCAACCCCGAGCAGTACTTC. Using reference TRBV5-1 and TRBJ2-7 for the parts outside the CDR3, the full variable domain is KAGVTQTPRYLIKTRGQQVTLSCSPISGHRSVSWYQQTPGQGLQFLFEYFSETQRNKGNFPGRFSGRQFSNSRSEMNVSTLELGDSALYLCASSLQPGSNPEQYFGPGTRLTVT.

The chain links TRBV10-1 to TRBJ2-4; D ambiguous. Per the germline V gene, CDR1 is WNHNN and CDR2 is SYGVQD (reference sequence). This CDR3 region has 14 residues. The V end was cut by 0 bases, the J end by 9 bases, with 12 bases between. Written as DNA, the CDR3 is TGCGCCAGCAGTGAGTCCGGGTTGAAGGGCATTCAGTACTTC. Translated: CASSESGLKGIQYF.

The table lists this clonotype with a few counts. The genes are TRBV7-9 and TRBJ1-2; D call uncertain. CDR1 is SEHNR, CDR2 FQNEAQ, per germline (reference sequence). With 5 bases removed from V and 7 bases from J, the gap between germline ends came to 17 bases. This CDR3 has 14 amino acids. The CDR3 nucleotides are TGTGCCAGCAGCCTCTTCGAGGGTTATTCTGGCTACACCTTC. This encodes CASSLFEGYSGYTF.

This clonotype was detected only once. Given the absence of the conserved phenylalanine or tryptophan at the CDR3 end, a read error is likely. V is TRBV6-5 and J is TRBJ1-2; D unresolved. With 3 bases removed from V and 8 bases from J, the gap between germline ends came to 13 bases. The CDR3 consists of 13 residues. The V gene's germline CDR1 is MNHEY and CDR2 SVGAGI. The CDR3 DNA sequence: TGTGCCAGCAGTTATTTGTCCGCCCGAGGCTACACCCTC. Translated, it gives CASSYLSARGYTL.

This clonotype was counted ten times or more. The CDR3 DNA sequence: TGTGCCAGCAGCGTCAATAATTCACCCCTCCACTTT. This encodes CASSVNNSPLHF. The chain carries TRBV9 and TRBJ1-6; D is unresolved. V dropped 2 bases and J dropped 5 bases, with 2 bases sitting between them. CDR1 and CDR2 from the germline V gene are SGDLS and YYNGEE. The CDR3 totals 12 residues. The whole variable domain, filled in from reference TRBV9 and TRBJ1-6, reads DSGVTQTPKHLITATGQRVTLRCSPRSGDLSVYWYQQSLDQGLQFLIQYYNGEERAKGNILERFSAQQFPDLHSELNLSSLELGDSALYFCASSVNNSPLHFGNGTRLTVT.

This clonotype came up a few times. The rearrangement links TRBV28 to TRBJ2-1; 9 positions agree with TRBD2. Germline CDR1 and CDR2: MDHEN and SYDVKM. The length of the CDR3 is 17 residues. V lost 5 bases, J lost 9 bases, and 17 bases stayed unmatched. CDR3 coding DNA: TGTGCCAGCAGTCCTTACGGTGGCGGCGGGAGGGCCGTTGAGCAGTTCTTC. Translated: CASSPYGGGGRAVEQFF.

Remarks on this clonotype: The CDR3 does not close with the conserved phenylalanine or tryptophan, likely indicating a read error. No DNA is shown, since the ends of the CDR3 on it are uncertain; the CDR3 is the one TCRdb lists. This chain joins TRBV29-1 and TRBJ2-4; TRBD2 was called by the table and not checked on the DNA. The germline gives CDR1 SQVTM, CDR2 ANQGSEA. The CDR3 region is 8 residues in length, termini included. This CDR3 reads CSVEDPEG.

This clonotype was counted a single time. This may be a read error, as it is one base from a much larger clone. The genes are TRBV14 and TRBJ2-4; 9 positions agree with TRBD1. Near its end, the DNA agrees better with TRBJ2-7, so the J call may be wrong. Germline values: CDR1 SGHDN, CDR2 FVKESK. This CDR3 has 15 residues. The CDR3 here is CASSPCGQGTYEQYF. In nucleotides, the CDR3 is TGTGCCAGCAGCCCTTGCGGACAGGGGACCTACGAGCAGTACTTC.

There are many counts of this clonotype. CDR3 sequence reads: CASGGLSNEQFF. The DNA for the CDR3 is TGTGCCAGCGGGGGACTGAGCAATGAGCAGTTCTTC. The rearrangement links TRBV12-3 or TRBV12-4 to TRBJ2-1; tentative D call: TRBD2 (6 bases). The CDR3 has 12 residues. V gave up 8 bases and J gave up 6 bases, with 11 bases separating them.

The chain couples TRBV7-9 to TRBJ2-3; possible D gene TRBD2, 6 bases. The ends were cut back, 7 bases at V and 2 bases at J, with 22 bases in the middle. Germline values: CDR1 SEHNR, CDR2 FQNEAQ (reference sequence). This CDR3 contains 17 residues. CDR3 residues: CASTSISGEVNTDTQYF. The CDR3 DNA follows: TGTGCCAGCACCTCTATATCCGGGGAGGTGAACACAGATACGCAGTATTTT.

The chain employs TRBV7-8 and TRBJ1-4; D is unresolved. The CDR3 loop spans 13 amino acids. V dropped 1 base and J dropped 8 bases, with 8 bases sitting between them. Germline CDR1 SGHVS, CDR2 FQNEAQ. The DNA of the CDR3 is TGTGCCAGCAGCTTAGAGGTACAAGAAAAACTGTTTTTT. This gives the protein CASSLEVQEKLFF.

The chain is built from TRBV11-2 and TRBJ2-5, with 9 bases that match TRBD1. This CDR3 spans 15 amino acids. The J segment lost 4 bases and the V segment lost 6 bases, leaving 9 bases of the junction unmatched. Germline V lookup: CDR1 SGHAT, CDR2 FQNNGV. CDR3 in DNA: TGTGCCAGCAGGAAACCGGGACAGGGACCAGAGACCCAGTACTTC. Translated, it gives CASRKPGQGPETQYF.

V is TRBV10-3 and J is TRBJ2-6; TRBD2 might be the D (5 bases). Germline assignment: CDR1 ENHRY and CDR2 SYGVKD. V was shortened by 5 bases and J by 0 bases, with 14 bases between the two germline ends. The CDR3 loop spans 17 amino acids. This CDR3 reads CAISPGICSSGANVLTF. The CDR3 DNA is TGTGCCATCAGTCCCGGGATTTGCAGCTCTGGGGCCAACGTCCTGACTTTC.

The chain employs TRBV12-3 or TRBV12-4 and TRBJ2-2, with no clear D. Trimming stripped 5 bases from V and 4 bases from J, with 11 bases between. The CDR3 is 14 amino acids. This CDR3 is CASSLSRTTGELFF. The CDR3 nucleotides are TGTGCCAGCAGTCTGTCTCGAACCACCGGGGAGCTGTTTTTT.

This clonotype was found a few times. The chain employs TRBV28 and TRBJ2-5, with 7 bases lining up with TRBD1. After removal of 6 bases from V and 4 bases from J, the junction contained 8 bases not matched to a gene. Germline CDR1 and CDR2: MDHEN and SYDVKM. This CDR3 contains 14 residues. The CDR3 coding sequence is TGTGCCAGCAGCCACGAACAGGGGAGAGAGACCCAGTACTTC. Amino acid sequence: CASSHEQGRETQYF.

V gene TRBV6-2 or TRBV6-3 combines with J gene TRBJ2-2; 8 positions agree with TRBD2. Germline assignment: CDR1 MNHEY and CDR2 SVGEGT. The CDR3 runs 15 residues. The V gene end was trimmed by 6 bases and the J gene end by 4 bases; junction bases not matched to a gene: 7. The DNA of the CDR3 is TGTGCCAGCAGAACCGGGACTAGGGGCACCGGGGAGCTGTTTTTT. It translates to CASRTGTRGTGELFF.

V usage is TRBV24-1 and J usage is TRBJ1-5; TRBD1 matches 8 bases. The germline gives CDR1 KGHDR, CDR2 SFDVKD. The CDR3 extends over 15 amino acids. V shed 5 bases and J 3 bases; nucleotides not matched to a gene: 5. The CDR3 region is CATSGRQGNNQPQHF. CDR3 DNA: TGTGCCACCAGTGGTCGACAGGGGAACAATCAGCCCCAGCATTTT.

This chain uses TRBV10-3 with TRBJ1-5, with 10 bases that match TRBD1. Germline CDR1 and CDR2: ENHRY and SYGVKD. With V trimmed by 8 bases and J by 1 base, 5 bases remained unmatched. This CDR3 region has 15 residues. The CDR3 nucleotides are TGTGCCATCGGTGGGGGACAGGGGAGCAATCAGCCCCAGCATTTT. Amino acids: CAIGGGQGSNQPQHF.